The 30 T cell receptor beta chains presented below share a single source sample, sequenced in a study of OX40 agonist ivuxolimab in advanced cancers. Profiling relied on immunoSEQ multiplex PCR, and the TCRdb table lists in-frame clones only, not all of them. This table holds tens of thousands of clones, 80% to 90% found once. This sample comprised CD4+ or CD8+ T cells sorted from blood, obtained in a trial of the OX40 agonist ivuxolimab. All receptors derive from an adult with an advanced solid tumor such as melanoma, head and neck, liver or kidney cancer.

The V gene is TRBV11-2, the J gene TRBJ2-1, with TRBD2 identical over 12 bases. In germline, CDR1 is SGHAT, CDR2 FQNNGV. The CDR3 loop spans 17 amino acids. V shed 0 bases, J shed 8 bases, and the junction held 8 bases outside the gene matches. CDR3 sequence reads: CASSLDATSGRNYEQFF. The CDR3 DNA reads TGTGCCAGCAGCTTAGATGCGACTAGCGGGAGAAACTATGAGCAGTTCTTC.

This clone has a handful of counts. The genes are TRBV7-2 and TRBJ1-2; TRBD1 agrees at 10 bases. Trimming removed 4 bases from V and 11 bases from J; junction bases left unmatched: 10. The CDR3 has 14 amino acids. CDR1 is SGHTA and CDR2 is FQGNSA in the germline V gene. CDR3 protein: CASSSGGQGPGYTF. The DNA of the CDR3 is TGTGCCAGCAGCTCAGGGGGACAGGGGCCGGGATACACCTTC.

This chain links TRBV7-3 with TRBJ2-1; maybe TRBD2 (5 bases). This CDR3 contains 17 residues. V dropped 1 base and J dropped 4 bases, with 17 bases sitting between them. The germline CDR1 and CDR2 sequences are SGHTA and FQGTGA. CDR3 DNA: TGTGCCAGCAGCTTAAAGGCGGGCCCGAGGGCTTACAATGAGCAGTTCTTC. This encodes CASSLKAGPRAYNEQFF.

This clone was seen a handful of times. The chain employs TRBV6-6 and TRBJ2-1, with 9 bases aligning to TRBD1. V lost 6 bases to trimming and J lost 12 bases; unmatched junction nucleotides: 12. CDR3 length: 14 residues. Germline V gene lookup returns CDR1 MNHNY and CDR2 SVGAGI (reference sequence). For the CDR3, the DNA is TGTGCCAGCAGAGGGGACAGGGTTTTCCCATTGCAGTTCTTC. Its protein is CASRGDRVFPLQFF.

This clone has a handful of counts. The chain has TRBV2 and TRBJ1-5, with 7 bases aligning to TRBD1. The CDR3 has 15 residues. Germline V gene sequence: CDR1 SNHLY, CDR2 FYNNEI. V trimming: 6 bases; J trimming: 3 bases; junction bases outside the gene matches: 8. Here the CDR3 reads CASSAARGLNQPQHF. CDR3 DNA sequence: TGTGCCAGCAGCGCAGCGAGGGGGCTCAATCAGCCCCAGCATTTT.

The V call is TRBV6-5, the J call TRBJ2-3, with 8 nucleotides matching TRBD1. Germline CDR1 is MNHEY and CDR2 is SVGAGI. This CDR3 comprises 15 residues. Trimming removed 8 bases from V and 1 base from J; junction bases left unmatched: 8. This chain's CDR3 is CASGTPGQGTDTQYF. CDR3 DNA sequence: TGTGCCAGCGGGACACCGGGACAGGGCACAGATACGCAGTATTTT.

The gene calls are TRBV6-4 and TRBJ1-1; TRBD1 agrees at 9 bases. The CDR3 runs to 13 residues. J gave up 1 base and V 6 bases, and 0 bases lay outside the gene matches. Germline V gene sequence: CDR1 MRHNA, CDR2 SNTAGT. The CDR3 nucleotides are TGTGCCAGCAGGGACAGGGGGAACACTGAAGCTTTCTTT. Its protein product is CASRDRGNTEAFF.

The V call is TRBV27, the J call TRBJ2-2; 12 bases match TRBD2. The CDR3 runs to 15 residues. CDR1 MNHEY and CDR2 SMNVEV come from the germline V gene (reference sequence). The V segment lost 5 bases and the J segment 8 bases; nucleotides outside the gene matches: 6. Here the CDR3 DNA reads TGTGCCAGCAGTCCTAGCGGGAGGGCGTCGGGGGAGCTGTTTTTT. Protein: CASSPSGRASGELFF.

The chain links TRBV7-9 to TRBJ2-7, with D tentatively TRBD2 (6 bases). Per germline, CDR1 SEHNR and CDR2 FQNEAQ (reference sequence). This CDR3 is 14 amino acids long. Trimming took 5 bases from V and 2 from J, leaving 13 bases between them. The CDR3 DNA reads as TGTGCCAGCAGCCCCGGGGGTTTCACCTACGAGCAGTACTTC. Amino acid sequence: CASSPGGFTYEQYF. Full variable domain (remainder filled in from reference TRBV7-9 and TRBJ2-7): DTGVSQNPRHKITKRGQNVTFRCDPISEHNRLYWYRQTLGQGPEFLTYFQNEAQLEKSRLLSDRFSAERPKGSFSTLEIQRTEQGDSAMYLCASSPGGFTYEQYFGPGTRLTVT.

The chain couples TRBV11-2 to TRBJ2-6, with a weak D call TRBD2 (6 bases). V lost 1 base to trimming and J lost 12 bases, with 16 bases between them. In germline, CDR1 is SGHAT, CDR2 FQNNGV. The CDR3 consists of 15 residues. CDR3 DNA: TGTGCCAGCAGCTTAGTTGGTTTGGGGACTGGCGTCCTGACTTTC. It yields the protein CASSLVGLGTGVLTF.

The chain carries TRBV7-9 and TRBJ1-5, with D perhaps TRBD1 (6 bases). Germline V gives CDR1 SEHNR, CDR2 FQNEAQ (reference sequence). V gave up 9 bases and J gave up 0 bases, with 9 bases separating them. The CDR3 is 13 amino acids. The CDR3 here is CASNRDSNQPQHF. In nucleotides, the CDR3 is TGTGCCAGTAACAGGGATAGCAATCAGCCCCAGCATTTT.

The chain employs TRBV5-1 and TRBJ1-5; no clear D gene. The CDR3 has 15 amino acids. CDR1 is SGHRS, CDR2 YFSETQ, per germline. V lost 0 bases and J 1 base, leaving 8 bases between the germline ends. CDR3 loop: CASSLGTVSNQPQHF. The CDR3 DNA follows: TGCGCCAGCAGCTTGGGGACGGTGAGCAATCAGCCCCAGCATTTT.

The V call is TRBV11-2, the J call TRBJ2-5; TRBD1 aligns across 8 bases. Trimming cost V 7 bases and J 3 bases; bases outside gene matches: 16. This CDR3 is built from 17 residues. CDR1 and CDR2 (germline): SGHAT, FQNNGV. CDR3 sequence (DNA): TGTGCCAGCATTCGCGGGCGAATGGGACAGGTCGAAGAGACCCAGTACTTC. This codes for CASIRGRMGQVEETQYF.

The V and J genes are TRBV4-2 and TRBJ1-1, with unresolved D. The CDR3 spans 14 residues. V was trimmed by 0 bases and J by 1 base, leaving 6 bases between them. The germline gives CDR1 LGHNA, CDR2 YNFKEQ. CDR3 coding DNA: TGTGCCAGCAGCCAAGATTTAGAGAACACTGAAGCTTTCTTT. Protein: CASSQDLENTEAFF.

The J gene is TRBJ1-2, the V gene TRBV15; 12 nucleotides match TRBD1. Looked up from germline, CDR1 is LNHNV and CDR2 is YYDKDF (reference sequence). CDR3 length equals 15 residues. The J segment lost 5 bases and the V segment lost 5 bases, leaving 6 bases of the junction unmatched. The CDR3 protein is CATSGGQGAWYGYTF. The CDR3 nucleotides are TGTGCCACCAGCGGGGGACAGGGGGCTTGGTATGGCTACACCTTC.

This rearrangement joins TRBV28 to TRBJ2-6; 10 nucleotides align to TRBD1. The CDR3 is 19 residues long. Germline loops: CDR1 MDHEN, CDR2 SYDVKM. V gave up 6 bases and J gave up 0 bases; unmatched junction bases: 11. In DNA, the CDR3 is TGTGCCAGCAGATCTCTGGGACAGGGGAGGAGCTCTGGGGCCAACGTCCTGACTTTC. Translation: CASRSLGQGRSSGANVLTF.

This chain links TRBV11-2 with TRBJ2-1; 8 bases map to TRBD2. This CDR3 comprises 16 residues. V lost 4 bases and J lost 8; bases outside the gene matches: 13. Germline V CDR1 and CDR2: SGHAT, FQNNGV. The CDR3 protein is CASSSRLVRGGDEQFF. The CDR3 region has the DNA TGTGCCAGCAGCTCACGCCTGGTTCGGGGGGGCGATGAGCAGTTCTTC.

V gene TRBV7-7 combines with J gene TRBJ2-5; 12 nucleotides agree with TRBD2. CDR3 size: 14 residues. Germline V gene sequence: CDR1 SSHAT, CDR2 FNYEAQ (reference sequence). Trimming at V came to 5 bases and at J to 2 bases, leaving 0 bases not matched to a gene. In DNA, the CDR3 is TGTGCCAGCAGCACTAGCGGGGGGCAAGAGACCCAGTACTTC. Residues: CASSTSGGQETQYF.

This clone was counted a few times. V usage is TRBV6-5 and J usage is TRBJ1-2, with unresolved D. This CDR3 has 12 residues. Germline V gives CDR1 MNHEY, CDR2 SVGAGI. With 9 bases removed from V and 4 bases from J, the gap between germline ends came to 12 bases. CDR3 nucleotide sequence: TGTGCCAGTGCTACGGCCCTCTATGGCTACACCTTC. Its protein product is CASATALYGYTF.

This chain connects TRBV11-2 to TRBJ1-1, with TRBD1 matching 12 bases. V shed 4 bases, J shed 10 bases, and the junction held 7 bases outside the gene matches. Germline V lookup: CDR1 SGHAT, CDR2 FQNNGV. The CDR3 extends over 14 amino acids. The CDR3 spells CASSSAGQGAGAFF. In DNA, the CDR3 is TGTGCCAGCAGCTCGGCGGGACAGGGGGCAGGAGCTTTCTTT.

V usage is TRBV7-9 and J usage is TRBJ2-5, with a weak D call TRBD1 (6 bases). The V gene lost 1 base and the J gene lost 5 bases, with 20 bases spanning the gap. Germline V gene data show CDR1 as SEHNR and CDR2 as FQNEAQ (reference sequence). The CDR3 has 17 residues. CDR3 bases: TGTGCCAGCAGCTTAGTTTCACCCGCCGGACAGCGGGAGACCCAGTACTTC. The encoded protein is CASSLVSPAGQRETQYF.

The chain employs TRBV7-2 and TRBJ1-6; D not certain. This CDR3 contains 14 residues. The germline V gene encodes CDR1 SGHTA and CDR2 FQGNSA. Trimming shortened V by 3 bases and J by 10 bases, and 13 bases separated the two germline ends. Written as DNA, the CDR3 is TGTGCCAGCAGCTTTCAGTCGTTATCGTCACCCCTCCACTTT. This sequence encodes CASSFQSLSSPLHF.

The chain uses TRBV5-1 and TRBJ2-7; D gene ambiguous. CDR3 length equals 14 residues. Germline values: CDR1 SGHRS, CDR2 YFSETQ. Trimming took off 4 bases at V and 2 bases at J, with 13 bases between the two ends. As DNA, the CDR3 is TGCGCCAGCAGCGGCACGGGCCGTCCCTACGAGCAGTACTTC. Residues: CASSGTGRPYEQYF.

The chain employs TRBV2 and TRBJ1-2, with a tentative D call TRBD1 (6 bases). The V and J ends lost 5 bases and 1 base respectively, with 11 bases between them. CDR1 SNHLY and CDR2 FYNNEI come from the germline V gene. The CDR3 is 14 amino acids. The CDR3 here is CASSQGRGNYGYTF. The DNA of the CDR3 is TGTGCCAGCAGTCAAGGCAGGGGTAACTATGGCTACACCTTC.

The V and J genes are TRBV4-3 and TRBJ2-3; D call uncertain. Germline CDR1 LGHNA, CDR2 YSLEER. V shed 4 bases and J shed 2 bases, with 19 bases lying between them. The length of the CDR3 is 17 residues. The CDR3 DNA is TGCGCCAGCAGCCGAAGAGGATTGGGGTACGCCACAGATACGCAGTATTTT. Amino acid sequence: CASSRRGLGYATDTQYF.

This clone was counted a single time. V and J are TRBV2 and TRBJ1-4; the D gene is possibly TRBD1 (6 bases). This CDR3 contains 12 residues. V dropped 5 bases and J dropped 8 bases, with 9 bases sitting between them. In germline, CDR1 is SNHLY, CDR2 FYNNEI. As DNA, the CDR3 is TGTGCCAGCAGTTTAAGGGGGGAAAAACTGTTTTTT. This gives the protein CASSLRGEKLFF.

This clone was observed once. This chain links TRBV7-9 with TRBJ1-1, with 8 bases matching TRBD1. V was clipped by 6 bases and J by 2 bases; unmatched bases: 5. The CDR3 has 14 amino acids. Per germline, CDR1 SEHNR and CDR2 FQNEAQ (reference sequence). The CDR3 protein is CASRSTGENTEAFF. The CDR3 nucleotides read TGTGCCAGCAGGTCGACAGGGGAAAACACTGAAGCTTTCTTT.

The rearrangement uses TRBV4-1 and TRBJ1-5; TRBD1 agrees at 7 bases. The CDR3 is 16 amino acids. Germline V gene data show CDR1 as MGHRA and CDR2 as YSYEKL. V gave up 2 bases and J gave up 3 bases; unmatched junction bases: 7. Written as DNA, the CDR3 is TGCGCCAGCAGCCAAACACAGGGGACAGCCAATCAGCCCCAGCATTTT. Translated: CASSQTQGTANQPQHF.

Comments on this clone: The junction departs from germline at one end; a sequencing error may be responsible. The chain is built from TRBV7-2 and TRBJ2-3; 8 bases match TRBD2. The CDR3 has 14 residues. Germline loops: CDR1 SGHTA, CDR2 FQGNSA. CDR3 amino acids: CASSLAGSTDTQYF. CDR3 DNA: TGTGCCAGCAGCCTAGCGGGCAGCACAGATACGCAGTATTTT.

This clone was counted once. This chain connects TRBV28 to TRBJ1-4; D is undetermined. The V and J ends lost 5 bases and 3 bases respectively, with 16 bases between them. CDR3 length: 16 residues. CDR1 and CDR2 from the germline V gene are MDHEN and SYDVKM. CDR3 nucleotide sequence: TGTGCCAGCAGTCTGGGATCGGAGGGAGCTAATGAAAAACTGTTTTTT. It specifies CASSLGSEGANEKLFF.